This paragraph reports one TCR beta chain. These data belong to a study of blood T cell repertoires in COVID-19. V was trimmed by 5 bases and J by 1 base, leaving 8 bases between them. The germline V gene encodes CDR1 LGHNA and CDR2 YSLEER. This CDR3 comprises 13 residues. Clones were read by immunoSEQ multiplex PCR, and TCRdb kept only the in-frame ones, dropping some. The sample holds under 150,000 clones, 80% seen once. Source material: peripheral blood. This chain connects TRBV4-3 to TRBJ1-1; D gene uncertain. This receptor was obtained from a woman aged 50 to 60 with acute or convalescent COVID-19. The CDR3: CASSYTENTEAFF. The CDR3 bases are TGCGCCAGCAGCTACACAGAGAACACTGAAGCTTTCTTT.